Listed below are T cell receptor beta chains from one sample, sequenced in a study of T cells in Graves' hyperthyroidism and ophthalmopathy. In TCRdb, the multiplex PCR reads were re-called with MiXCR into one record per CDR3 protein. The table includes approximately 630,000 distinct CDR3 sequences, 15% to 20% detected once. The sample was blood. Receptor source: a woman younger than 45 with Graves' hyperthyroidism. CDR3s include the opening cysteine and the closing phenylalanine or tryptophan. A D gene is named only where the DNA matches it firmly. Size is omitted from some rows. Given values are once, few, many or a class for expanded clones.

clone size	D gene	V gene	J gene	CDR3 DNA	CDR3 protein
many	.	TRBV11-2	TRBJ2-1	TGTGCCAGCAGCTTAAGAACTCCAGACAATGAGCAGTTCTTC	CASSLRTPDNEQFF
many	.	TRBV12-3/TRBV12-4	TRBJ2-5	TGTGCCAGCAGTTTAGGAGAGTTCCAAGAGACCCAGTACTTC	CASSLGEFQETQYF
many	.	TRBV11-1	TRBJ1-2	TGTGCCAGCAGCTCAGGCTCCACCGCCTATGGCTACACCTTC	CASSSGSTAYGYTF
.	TRBD2	TRBV28	TRBJ2-7	TGTGCCAGCGGAAAAGGGACTAGCGGTACTTACGAGCAGTACTTC	CASGKGTSGTYEQYF
many	.	TRBV18	TRBJ1-5	TGTGCCAGCTCACCGGGACGGAATAGCAATCAGCCCCAGCATTTT	CASSPGRNSNQPQHF
many	.	TRBV7-2	TRBJ2-1	TGTGCCAGCAGCTTACATATTAGAGGCTCCTACAATGAGCAGTTCTTC	CASSLHIRGSYNEQFF
.	TRBD2	TRBV6-5	TRBJ2-3	TGTGCCAGCAGTTACTCGCCGGGACTAGCGGGCACAGATACGCAGTATTTT	CASSYSPGLAGTDTQYF
many	.	TRBV28	TRBJ2-7	TGTGCCAGCAGTCTCCATGGGCTACCAAGCTCCTACGAGCAGTACTTC	CASSLHGLPSSYEQYF
many	TRBD2	TRBV6-2/TRBV6-3	TRBJ2-1	TGTGCCAGCAAGACCTCAGCGGGAGTCTCCTACAATGAGCAGTTCTTC	CASKTSAGVSYNEQFF
many	.	TRBV6-5	TRBJ2-7	TGTGCCAGCAGTTACGGGCAGGGGGGAAACGAGCAGTACTTC	CASSYGQGGNEQYF
few	.	TRBV7-9	TRBJ2-3	TGTGCCAGCAGCGACACAGGGACAAGCACAGATACGCAGTATTTT	CASSDTGTSTDTQYF
many	.	TRBV3-1	TRBJ1-2	TGTGCCAGCAGCCAAGGAACAGGGTCCTATGGCTACACCTTC	CASSQGTGSYGYTF
many	TRBD2	TRBV7-3	TRBJ2-5	TGTGCCAGCAGCCTCGGAGGCGCGGGAGAGAAAGAGACCCAGTACTTC	CASSLGGAGEKETQYF
.	TRBD1	TRBV20-1	TRBJ2-1	TGCAGTGCTAGAGTTGGGACAGGGCCACCGGGGAGCTCCTACAATGAGCAGTTCTTC	CSARVGTGPPGSSYNEQFF
many	.	TRBV20-1	TRBJ2-7	TGCAGTGCTAGAGATCGGAGAAGGAGTCCCTACGAGCAGTACTTC	CSARDRRRSPYEQYF
many	.	TRBV2	TRBJ2-5	TGTGCCAGCATCCTTTGGGAGACCCAGTACTTC	CASILWETQYF
many	.	TRBV18	TRBJ1-1	TGTGCCAGCTCTCGGGAAGAGAACACTGAAGCTTTCTTT	CASSREENTEAFF
many	.	TRBV7-2	TRBJ2-7	TGTGCCAGCAGTAAACAGGGCCGTGGGTACGAGCAGTACTTC	CASSKQGRGYEQYF
.	.	TRBV12-3/TRBV12-4	TRBJ2-2	TGTGCCAGCAGTCTAGACAAGAACACCGGGGAGCTGTTTTTT	CASSLDKNTGELFF
many	TRBD2	TRBV28	TRBJ2-7	TGTGCCAGCAGTTTACTAGCGGAAACCTACGAGCAGTACTTC	CASSLLAETYEQYF
many	.	TRBV29-1	TRBJ1-1	TGCAGCGTTGTAGGCAGGGAAGGTTTCACTGAAGCTTTCTTT	CSVVGREGFTEAFF
few	TRBD2	TRBV5-1	TRBJ2-1	TGCGCCAGCACCACCACTAGCGGGAGCATGAATGAGCAGTTCTTC	CASTTTSGSMNEQFF
.	.	TRBV12-3/TRBV12-4	TRBJ1-2	TGTGCCACCAGTTTACCCGGAGGCACTCTCTATGGCTACACCTTC	CATSLPGGTLYGYTF
many	TRBD2	TRBV30	TRBJ2-1	TGTGCCTGGTCAGCGGGAGCCACCAATGAGCAGTTCTTC	CAWSAGATNEQFF
many	.	TRBV2	TRBJ2-7	TGTGCCATCTACGAGCAGTACTTC	CAIYEQYF
many	.	TRBV27	TRBJ2-5	TGTGCCAGCAGTTCACAGGGACTATACCAAGAGACCCAGTACTTC	CASSSQGLYQETQYF
.	.	TRBV7-9	TRBJ1-5	TGTGCCAGCAGCTTAGGGAACAGTAATAGCAATCAGCCCCAGCATTTT	CASSLGNSNSNQPQHF
many	.	TRBV5-1	TRBJ2-7	TGCGCCAGCAAACCCAGGGGCGGCTACGAGCAGTACTTC	CASKPRGGYEQYF
.	.	TRBV29-1	TRBJ1-2	TGCAGCGTTGGGTTCGGTGGCGGCTACACCTTC	CSVGFGGGYTF
.	.	TRBV6-2/TRBV6-3	TRBJ2-3	TGTGCCAGCAGTACCCAGTTTACGGATACGCAGTATTTT	CASSTQFTDTQYF
few	.	TRBV20-1	TRBJ2-7	TGCAGTGCTAGCCAGGAGCGCTACGAGCAGTACTTC	CSASQERYEQYF
few	.	TRBV20-1	TRBJ2-7	TGCAGTGCTAGAAACATCGTTGAGGGAGTAAGTGGGCATTTCTACGAGCAGTACTTC	CSARNIVEGVSGHFYEQYF
many	TRBD1	TRBV12-3/TRBV12-4	TRBJ2-3	TGTGCCAGCAGCTCTCAACAGGGGGATACGCAGTATTTT	CASSSQQGDTQYF